Included here is one T cell receptor beta chain sequence, with context. Its matching antigen is unknown. This record belongs to a study of T cell responses to AZD1222 COVID-19 vaccine. For the study at large: Analyses pooled second doses at about 4 or about 12 weeks. Overall study findings and caveats: Two doses of AZD1222 preceded a rise in Spike-specific TCR breadth and depth.

Generated by immunoSEQ multiplex PCR, the TCRdb table keeps only in-frame clones and is missing some. The sample holds about 110,000 clones, roughly 90% seen once. Sequenced material: peripheral blood, taken on day 0 of AZD1222 vaccination. This TCR came from an adult in good health.

Here the CDR3 reads CASGLVNSTEAFF. Here the CDR3 DNA reads TGTGCTAGTGGTTTGGTAAACAGCACTGAAGCTTTCTTT. The chain has TRBV12-5 and TRBJ1-1; D gene unclear. This CDR3 region has 13 residues. Trimming left V 0 bases short and J 4 bases short, with 6 bases between. Germline lookup yields CDR1 LGHNT and CDR2 FRNRAP.